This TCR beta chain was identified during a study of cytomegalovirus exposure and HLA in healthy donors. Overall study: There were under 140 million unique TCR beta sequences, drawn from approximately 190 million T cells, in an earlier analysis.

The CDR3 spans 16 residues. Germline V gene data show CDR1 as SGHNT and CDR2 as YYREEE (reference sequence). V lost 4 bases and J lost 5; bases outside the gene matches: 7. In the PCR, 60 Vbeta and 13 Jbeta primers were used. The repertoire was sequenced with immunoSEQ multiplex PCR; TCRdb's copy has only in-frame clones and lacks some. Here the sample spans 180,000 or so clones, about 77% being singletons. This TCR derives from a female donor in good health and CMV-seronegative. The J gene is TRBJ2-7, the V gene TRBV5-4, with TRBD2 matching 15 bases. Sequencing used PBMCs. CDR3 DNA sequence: TGTGCCAGCAGCGCCGGACTAGCGGGGGGGCCCCACGAGCAGTACTTC. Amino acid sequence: CASSAGLAGGPHEQYF.